The 22 T cell receptor beta chains presented below share a single source sample, sequenced in a study of CD8 T cells in Susac syndrome. Random-hexamer reverse transcription was applied to roughly 0.5 to 1 ug RNA. MiXCR, applied by TCRdb to the immunoSEQ multiplex PCR reads, yields one record per CDR3 protein. This table has around 140,000 distinct CDR3 sequences, around 95% appearing once. Sequencing input: CD4+ T cells from PBMCs. The origin of the receptors is a human donor with Susac syndrome.

The chain carries TRBV12-5 and TRBJ2-7; TRBD1 agrees at 7 bases. CDR1 is LGHNT, CDR2 FRNRAP, per germline. The CDR3 contains 13 residues. V shed 4 bases and J 4 bases; nucleotides not matched to a gene: 4. The CDR3: CASGSTTGYEQYF. CDR3 sequence (DNA): TGTGCTAGTGGTTCGACGACAGGGTACGAGCAGTACTTC.

The J gene is TRBJ2-3, the V gene TRBV24-1; D is possibly TRBD2 (5 bases). This CDR3 has 15 residues. Germline assignment: CDR1 KGHDR and CDR2 SFDVKD. Deletions cut 0 bases from V and 2 bases from J, with 8 bases between. The CDR3: CATSDLATNTDTQYF. Written as DNA, the CDR3 is TGTGCCACCAGTGATTTGGCGACTAACACAGATACGCAGTATTTT.

This chain joins TRBV15 and TRBJ2-7; D unclear. The germline CDR1 and CDR2 sequences are LNHNV and YYDKDF (reference sequence). V lost 1 base and J lost 7, with 5 bases in between. This CDR3 has 11 amino acids. CDR3 in DNA: TGTGCCACCAGCAGAGCTACGGAGCAGTACTTC. Amino acids: CATSRATEQYF. Full variable domain (remainder filled in from reference TRBV15 and TRBJ2-7): DAMVIQNPRYQVTQFGKPVTLSCSQTLNHNVMYWYQQKSSQAPKLLFHYYDKDFNNEADTPDNFQSRRPNTSFCFLDIRSPGLGDTAMYLCATSRATEQYFGPGTRLTVT.

The V call is TRBV23-1, the J call TRBJ1-1; perhaps TRBD1 as D (6 bases). TRBV23-1 is sorted into the ORF group, with uncertain function. The CDR3 totals 15 residues. V was cut by 5 bases and J by 0 bases, with 13 bases left in between. The chain's CDR3 is CASSRTEIMNTEAFF. The DNA for the CDR3 is TGCGCCAGCAGTAGGACAGAAATTATGAACACTGAAGCTTTCTTT.

The gene calls are TRBV20-1 and TRBJ1-2, with D maybe TRBD1 (5 bases). The CDR3 runs to 13 residues. With 3 bases removed from V and 1 base from J, the gap between germline ends came to 9 bases. Germline V lookup: CDR1 DFQATT, CDR2 SNEGSKA (reference sequence). The CDR3 spells CSARVDINYGYTF. The DNA of the CDR3 is TGCAGTGCTAGGGTGGACATTAACTATGGCTACACCTTC.

V is TRBV18 and J is TRBJ2-1; the match to TRBD1 covers 7 bases. The germline CDR1 and CDR2 sequences are KGHSH and LQKENI. The CDR3 totals 15 residues. V trimming: 3 bases; J trimming: 4 bases; junction bases outside the gene matches: 6. CDR3 nucleotides: TGTGCCAGCTCACCCTGGGACAGCCTATACAATGAGCAGTTCTTC. Its protein product is CASSPWDSLYNEQFF.

This chain joins TRBV30 and TRBJ2-5; 11 bases line up with TRBD2. J was trimmed by 0 bases and V by 4 bases; bases with no gene match: 4. Germline values: CDR1 GTSNPN, CDR2 SVGIG (reference sequence). This CDR3 comprises 15 residues. This chain's CDR3 is CAWTSGGYYQETQYF. CDR3 sequence (DNA): TGTGCCTGGACTAGCGGGGGGTACTACCAAGAGACCCAGTACTTC.

This clonotype was seen only once. The rearrangement links TRBV4-1 to TRBJ1-1; D perhaps matches TRBD1 (6 bases). CDR1 is MGHRA, CDR2 YSYEKL, per germline. The CDR3 runs 15 residues. Trimming left V 5 bases short and J 2 bases short, with 15 bases between. CDR3 bases: TGCGCCAGCAGCTGGCAACGGACAGACAACACTGAAGCTTTCTTT. Translated, it gives CASSWQRTDNTEAFF.

This clonotype was counted a few times. The chain carries TRBV18 and TRBJ2-5, with D possibly matching TRBD2 (5 bases). Germline V CDR1 and CDR2: KGHSH, LQKENI. The germline V and J ends were trimmed by 3 bases and 1 base, with 6 bases remaining between them. There are 13 residues in the CDR3. The CDR3 protein is CASSPRGQETQYF. DNA of the CDR3: TGTGCCAGCTCACCCCGGGGCCAAGAGACCCAGTACTTC.

The V gene is TRBV15, the J gene TRBJ1-2; D is ambiguous. The CDR3 extends over 15 amino acids. Per germline, CDR1 LNHNV and CDR2 YYDKDF (reference sequence). Trimming took off 0 bases at V and 5 bases at J, with 13 bases between the two ends. This CDR3 reads CATSRDRVSIYGYTF. CDR3 DNA sequence: TGTGCCACCAGCAGAGATCGGGTCTCCATTTATGGCTACACCTTC. The full variable domain, completed using reference TRBV15 and TRBJ1-2, is DAMVIQNPRYQVTQFGKPVTLSCSQTLNHNVMYWYQQKSSQAPKLLFHYYDKDFNNEADTPDNFQSRRPNTSFCFLDIRSPGLGDTAMYLCATSRDRVSIYGYTFGSGTRLTVV.

The genes are TRBV7-9 and TRBJ2-7; 10 nucleotides agree with TRBD2. This CDR3 contains 15 residues. Germline CDR1 SEHNR, CDR2 FQNEAQ (reference sequence). Unmatched junction bases numbered 6, after V lost 3 bases and J lost 4 bases. CDR3 region: CASSFAAGGLYEQYF. The CDR3, as DNA: TGTGCCAGCAGCTTCGCAGCGGGAGGGTTGTACGAGCAGTACTTC.

The V gene is TRBV6-1, the J gene TRBJ2-1, with D maybe TRBD2 (5 bases). Deletions cut 10 bases from V and 1 base from J, with 11 bases between. Germline assignment: CDR1 MNHNS and CDR2 SASEGT. The CDR3 is 13 amino acids. The CDR3 DNA follows: TGTGCCACCGAGCGGACTTCCTACAATGAGCAGTTCTTC. It specifies CATERTSYNEQFF.

The rearrangement uses TRBV3-1 and TRBJ2-7; possible D gene TRBD2, 5 bases. The CDR3 spans 14 residues. Trimming pared 1 base from V and 3 bases from J, leaving 10 bases between. From germline, CDR1 is LGHDT and CDR2 YNNKEL (reference sequence). The CDR3 DNA sequence: TGTGCCAGCAGCCAAGGTGAGGGTATCTACGAGCAGTACTTC. Translation: CASSQGEGIYEQYF.

The chain is built from TRBV9 and TRBJ2-6; the D is unclear. This CDR3 comprises 14 residues. Germline V lookup: CDR1 SGDLS, CDR2 YYNGEE. V lost 0 bases and J 4 bases, leaving 5 bases between the germline ends. The CDR3 protein is CASSVDSGANVLTF. The CDR3 bases are TGTGCCAGCAGCGTAGATTCCGGGGCCAACGTCCTGACTTTC. Looking up the rest from reference TRBV9 and TRBJ2-6 gives the full variable domain: DSGVTQTPKHLITATGQRVTLRCSPRSGDLSVYWYQQSLDQGLQFLIQYYNGEERAKGNILERFSAQQFPDLHSELNLSSLELGDSALYFCASSVDSGANVLTFGAGSRLTVL.

The chain joins TRBV7-8 to TRBJ1-4, with TRBD1 matching 7 bases. From germline, CDR1 is SGHVS and CDR2 FQNEAQ. The ends lost 5 bases at V and 3 bases at J; junction bases unmatched: 3. The CDR3 length is 14 residues. Written as DNA, the CDR3 is TGTGCCAGCAGCGGGACAGCTCCTAATGAAAAACTGTTTTTT. It is translated as CASSGTAPNEKLFF.

The V and J genes are TRBV4-1 and TRBJ1-1, with no clear D. This CDR3 has 17 residues. V dropped 1 base and J dropped 0 bases, with 15 bases sitting between them. The germline V gene has CDR1 MGHRA and CDR2 YSYEKL. CDR3 region: CASSQGFGFYMNTEAFF. The CDR3 bases are TGCGCCAGCAGCCAAGGGTTCGGGTTTTACATGAACACTGAAGCTTTCTTT.

The chain combines TRBV24-1 with TRBJ2-1, with TRBD2 matching 9 bases. Germline assignment: CDR1 KGHDR and CDR2 SFDVKD. V gave up 9 bases and J gave up 4 bases; unmatched junction bases: 6. The CDR3 spans 14 residues. This CDR3 reads CATPLAGAYNEQFF. The CDR3 bases are TGTGCCACCCCCTTAGCGGGGGCGTACAATGAGCAGTTCTTC.

V is TRBV30 and J is TRBJ2-7; 11 bases line up with TRBD1. The V gene's germline CDR1 is GTSNPN and CDR2 SVGIG (reference sequence). The CDR3 spans 13 residues. V dropped 5 bases and J dropped 4; count of bases not matched to a gene: 4. DNA for the CDR3: TGTGCCTGGGCCGGGACAGGGGGGTACGAGCAGTACTTC. Its protein product is CAWAGTGGYEQYF.

This clonotype came up once. V gene TRBV7-9 combines with J gene TRBJ1-6, with 7 bases fitting TRBD1. CDR1 is SEHNR and CDR2 is FQNEAQ in the germline V gene (reference sequence). V was pared by 2 bases and J by 8 bases, with 9 bases of the junction left unmatched. The CDR3 runs 16 residues. Here the CDR3 DNA reads TGTGCCAGCAGCTTATCAGGGGGTAATGAAGATTCACCCCTCCACTTT. Translating gives CASSLSGGNEDSPLHF.

This sequence joins TRBV12-3 or TRBV12-4 and TRBJ2-3; perhaps TRBD2 as D (5 bases). V was trimmed by 1 base and J by 1 base, leaving 6 bases between them. The CDR3 runs to 14 residues. The CDR3 is CASSLGGRTDTQYF. The CDR3 nucleotides read TGTGCCAGCAGTTTAGGCGGGCGCACAGATACGCAGTATTTT.

This clonotype has a single count. The chain links TRBV20-1 to TRBJ2-2; D call uncertain. Trimming pared 3 bases from V and 6 bases from J, leaving 8 bases between. The CDR3 has 12 residues. CDR1 and CDR2 from the germline V gene are DFQATT and SNEGSKA (reference sequence). The chain's CDR3 is CSASSLAGELFF. The CDR3, as DNA: TGCAGTGCTAGTAGCTTGGCCGGGGAGCTGTTTTTT.

This clonotype was seen a single time. The chain recombines TRBV5-6 with TRBJ2-5, with 12 bases that match TRBD2. The CDR3 runs 16 residues. The germline V gene has CDR1 SGHDT and CDR2 YYEEEE. Trimming took 2 bases from V and 5 from J; bases not matched to a gene: 7. The CDR3 is CASSLRLAGERETQYF. The CDR3 DNA sequence: TGTGCCAGCAGCTTACGACTAGCGGGAGAACGGGAGACCCAGTACTTC.